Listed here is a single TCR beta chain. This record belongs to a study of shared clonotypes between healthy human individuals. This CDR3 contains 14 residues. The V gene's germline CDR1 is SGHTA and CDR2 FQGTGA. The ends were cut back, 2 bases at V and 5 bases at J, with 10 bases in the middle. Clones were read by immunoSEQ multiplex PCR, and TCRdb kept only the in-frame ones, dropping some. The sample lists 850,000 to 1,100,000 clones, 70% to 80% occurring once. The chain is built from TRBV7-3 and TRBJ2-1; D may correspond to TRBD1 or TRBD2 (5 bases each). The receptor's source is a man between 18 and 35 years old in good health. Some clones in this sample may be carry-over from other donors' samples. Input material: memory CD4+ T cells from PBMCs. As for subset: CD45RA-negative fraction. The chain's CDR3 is CASSLGTHHNEQFF. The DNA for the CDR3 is TGTGCCAGCAGCTTAGGGACGCACCACAATGAGCAGTTCTTC.